The entry below describes one T cell receptor (beta chain). The data originate from a study of control samples from healthy donors and cancer patients. Using immunoSEQ multiplex PCR, the repertoire was profiled, and TCRdb retains in-frame clones only, with some absent. The sample has about 84,000 clones, about 79% seen once; the top ten hold 11%. Trimming took off 11 bases at V and 6 bases at J, with 15 bases between the two ends. Germline CDR1 is WNHNN and CDR2 is SYGVQD (reference sequence). The CDR3 is made up of 12 amino acids. The chain recombines TRBV10-1 with TRBJ2-3, with D possibly being TRBD2 (6 bases). Sequencing was done on a sample of PBMCs. This receptor was obtained from a man aged 55 to 69 with head and neck cancer. The CDR3 sequence: CAAGSPGDTQYF. The DNA for the CDR3 is TGCGCCGCCGGGAGTCCGGGGGATACGCAGTATTTT.